Listed below are T cell receptor beta chains from one sample, sequenced in a study of cytomegalovirus exposure and HLA in healthy donors. Measured with immunoSEQ multiplex PCR; TCRdb has only the in-frame clones, and not every one. This table has under 200,000 clones, around four fifths appearing once. Sequenced: PBMCs. Source of these receptors: a man younger than 40 in good health and CMV-seronegative. Each CDR3 is given with its conserved first and last residue. D genes are given only for firm matches. Clone size is given for some rows only: seen once, a few or many times, or a class if the clone is expanded.

j_call v_call clone_size d_call cdr3_nt cdr3_aa
TRBJ2-1 TRBV9 NA TRBD2 TGTGCCAGCAGCCCTCCTGGACTAGACCCCCATGAGCAGTTCTTC CASSPPGLDPHEQFF
TRBJ1-1 TRBV30 few NA TGTGCCTGGAGTGTCGCGGTCACTGAAGCTTTCTTT CAWSVAVTEAFF
TRBJ1-3 TRBV7-9 NA TRBD1 TGTGCCAGCAGCCAGGCAGGGGGCGGAAACACCATATATTTT CASSQAGGGNTIYF
TRBJ2-7 TRBV28 once TRBD1 TGTGCCAGCAGTTTAAGGGGACAGGGGTACGAGCAGTACTTC CASSLRGQGYEQYF
TRBJ1-6 TRBV5-3 NA TRBD1 TGTGCCAGAATCCCCGGACAGGGATATTCACCCCTCCACTTT CARIPGQGYSPLHF
TRBJ2-7 TRBV7-2 NA TRBD2 TGTGCCAGCAGCCAAGGACTAGCGGGGGGCTCCTACGAGCAGTACTTC CASSQGLAGGSYEQYF
TRBJ2-7 TRBV9 NA TRBD2 TGTGCCAGCAGCGTAGGAAATAGCGGGAGCACCGACGAGCAGTACTTC CASSVGNSGSTDEQYF
TRBJ1-1 TRBV7-2 NA NA TGTGGGACACGTAGATTGAACACTGAAGCTTTCTTT CGTRRLNTEAFF
TRBJ1-2 TRBV11-2 once TRBD1 TGTGCCAGCAGCCAGGTGGAGGGGGCGCGAGGCTACACCTTC CASSQVEGARGYTF
TRBJ2-1 TRBV7-3 once TRBD2 TGTGCCAGCAGCCAGGTAGCGGGGGGGGCCGCCTACAATGAGCAGTTCTTC CASSQVAGGAAYNEQFF
TRBJ2-7 TRBV10-3 NA TRBD1 TGTGCCATCAGTGAGCCAGGACAGGGGACGGCCTACGAGCAGTACTTC CAISEPGQGTAYEQYF
TRBJ2-7 TRBV11-1 once TRBD1 TGTGCCAGCAGCTACCGACAGGGTGAGTTGAGGGTCTACGAGCAGTACTTC CASSYRQGELRVYEQYF
TRBJ2-1 TRBV28 NA TRBD1 TGTGCCAGCGGAGTAGTACAGGGGGTTTCCTACAATGAGCAGTTCTTC CASGVVQGVSYNEQFF
TRBJ2-7 TRBV15 NA TRBD1 TGTGCCACCAGCAGAGATCGGACAGGGGTCTACGAGCAGTACTTC CATSRDRTGVYEQYF
TRBJ2-5 TRBV30 NA NA TGTGCCTGGAGTGGGAGGGAGACCCAGTACTTC CAWSGRETQYF
TRBJ1-2 TRBV5-1 few NA TGCGCCAGCAGCTTGGAATTGGGAGCTAACTATGGCTACACCTTC CASSLELGANYGYTF
TRBJ1-6 TRBV5-8 NA NA TGTGCCAGCAGCGTGAGAAATTCACCCCTCCACTTT CASSVRNSPLHF
TRBJ2-5 TRBV13 NA NA TGTGCCAGCAGCCCCCCCGCCACAGGGGACTCTCAAGAGACCCAGTACTTC CASSPPATGDSQETQYF
TRBJ2-1 TRBV4-2 once TRBD2 TGTGCCAGCAGCCAAGGGGGACTAGCGGGAGTTAATGAGCAGTTCTTC CASSQGGLAGVNEQFF
TRBJ1-1 TRBV4-3 few NA TGCGCCAGCAGCCAAGTACGGGGGGGGGCTATGAACACTGAAGCTTTCTTT CASSQVRGGAMNTEAFF
TRBJ1-2 TRBV7-2 NA TRBD1 TGTGCCAGCAGCACCCAGACAGGGGGAAACTATGGCTACACCTTC CASSTQTGGNYGYTF
TRBJ1-5 TRBV4-1 few NA TGCGCCAGCAGCCAAGATTTTACAGCTAGCAATCAGCCCCAGCATTTT CASSQDFTASNQPQHF
TRBJ2-7 TRBV6-5 NA NA TGTGCCAGCACCTATGGGACTGGGTACGAGCAGTACTTC CASTYGTGYEQYF
TRBJ2-3 TRBV30 once TRBD2 TGTGCCTGGAGTGTGGTCGGGGGGGGCACAGATACGCAGTATTTT CAWSVVGGGTDTQYF
TRBJ2-7 TRBV30 few NA TGTGCCTGGAGTGTGGGAGGGCAGGGGATCTCCTACGAGCAGTACTTC CAWSVGGQGISYEQYF
TRBJ2-1 TRBV19 NA NA TGTGCCAGTAGTATCAGGGGCAATGAGCAGTTCTTC CASSIRGNEQFF
TRBJ2-3 TRBV5-1 NA NA TGCGCCAGCAGCCTGCTAGCGAGCTCAGGCGATACGCAGTATTTT CASSLLASSGDTQYF
TRBJ2-6 TRBV27 NA NA TGTGCCGCCGGAGGAAGTGGGGCCAACGTCCTGACTTTC CAAGGSGANVLTF
TRBJ1-1 TRBV6-5 NA TRBD1 TGTGCCAGCAGTCGCGCCTCAGGGGGCTGGACTGAAGCTTTCTTT CASSRASGGWTEAFF
TRBJ2-1 TRBV10-3 NA TRBD1 TGTGCCATTACACCGGGACAGGGAGAAAAGCAGTTCTTC CAITPGQGEKQFF
TRBJ2-7 TRBV30 few NA TGTGCCTGGAGTGTACTCGGGTCCTACGAGCAGTACTTC CAWSVLGSYEQYF
TRBJ1-3 TRBV11-2 NA NA TGTGCCAGCAGCCCCGGTCTGGGACAAGTTTATGGAAACACCATATATTTT CASSPGLGQVYGNTIYF
TRBJ1-2 TRBV9 NA NA TGTGCCAGCAGCCAAGATCCGGGTTTCGACCACTATGGCTACACCTTC CASSQDPGFDHYGYTF
TRBJ1-5 TRBV11-1 NA NA TGTGCCAGCAGCTTAGCTGGGGGCGAGGGTCAGCCCCAGCATTTT CASSLAGGEGQPQHF
TRBJ1-2 TRBV5-1 NA NA TGCGCCAGCAGCTTACAGGAGGGCTACACCTTC CASSLQEGYTF
TRBJ2-7 TRBV28 NA NA TGTGCCAGCAGTTATAGCTACGAGCAGTACTTC CASSYSYEQYF
TRBJ2-7 TRBV7-9 NA TRBD2 TGTGCCAGCAGCCCAGTGGGGTCTAGCGGGGGGTACGACGAGCAGTACTTC CASSPVGSSGGYDEQYF
TRBJ2-7 TRBV30 NA NA TGTGCCTGGACCCCGGGGCGGGACAGATCCTACGAGCAGTACTTC CAWTPGRDRSYEQYF
TRBJ2-2 TRBV4-3 NA NA TGCGCCAGCAGCCAAGGGACAAAAGGGACCGGGGAGCTGTTTTTT CASSQGTKGTGELFF
TRBJ2-2 TRBV2 NA TRBD2 TGTGCCAGCAGTCGATCTAGCGGGAGCTTCACCGGGGAGCTGTTTTTT CASSRSSGSFTGELFF
TRBJ2-3 TRBV9 NA NA TGTGCCAGCAGTCCTCGGCACAGCTCAGATACGCAGTATTTT CASSPRHSSDTQYF
TRBJ2-7 TRBV11-2 NA TRBD1 TGTGCCAGCAGCTTGGCTCCGGGACAGGGCTACGAGCAGTACTTC CASSLAPGQGYEQYF
TRBJ2-1 TRBV6-5 NA TRBD1 TGTGCCAGCACAGGGGGTTACAATGAGCAGTTCTTC CASTGGYNEQFF
TRBJ1-5 TRBV6-6 NA TRBD1 TGTGCCAGCCGGAGCGCGGGACAGAATCAGCCCCAGCATTTT CASRSAGQNQPQHF
TRBJ2-1 TRBV9 NA NA TGTGCCAGCAGCGTACTGAGCGCCTCTAATGAGCAGTTCTTC CASSVLSASNEQFF
TRBJ1-4 TRBV19 NA NA TGTGCCAGTAAGCCAGGGACTAATGAAAAACTGTTTTTT CASKPGTNEKLFF
TRBJ1-2 TRBV7-2 NA NA TGTGCCAGCAGCTTACCAGGGCGGAACTATGGCTACACCTTC CASSLPGRNYGYTF
TRBJ2-3 TRBV10-2 NA TRBD2 TGCGCCAGCAGAAGAACTAGCGGGGGGTCAGGACTCACAGATACGCAGTATTTT CASRRTSGGSGLTDTQYF
TRBJ2-4 TRBV2 NA NA TGTGCCAGCAGTGAAGGGCTAGGCAAAAACATTCAGTACTTC CASSEGLGKNIQYF
TRBJ1-2 TRBV5-6 few TRBD1 TGTGCCAGCAGCTTGGTGGACAGGGCCTATGGCTACACCTTC CASSLVDRAYGYTF
TRBJ2-5 TRBV5-4 NA NA TGTGCCAGCAACCCAGACGGAGTGGCCTGGAGGGGAGAGACCCAGTACTTC CASNPDGVAWRGETQYF
TRBJ1-2 TRBV2 NA NA TGTGCCAGCAGACATCGGACAGCCAACTATGGCTACACCTTC CASRHRTANYGYTF
TRBJ2-1 TRBV6-5 once NA TGTGCCAGCAGTTACGAGGGGGGGGCAGCCTCCAATGAGCAGTTCTTC CASSYEGGAASNEQFF
TRBJ2-3 TRBV28 few NA TGTGCCAGCAGGGATTGGACAGCCCTGATGCGAGATACGCAGTATTTT CASRDWTALMRDTQYF
TRBJ2-6 TRBV30 NA TRBD2 TGTGCCTGTCAAACGGGAGGGACTGGGGCCAACGTCCTGACTTTC CACQTGGTGANVLTF